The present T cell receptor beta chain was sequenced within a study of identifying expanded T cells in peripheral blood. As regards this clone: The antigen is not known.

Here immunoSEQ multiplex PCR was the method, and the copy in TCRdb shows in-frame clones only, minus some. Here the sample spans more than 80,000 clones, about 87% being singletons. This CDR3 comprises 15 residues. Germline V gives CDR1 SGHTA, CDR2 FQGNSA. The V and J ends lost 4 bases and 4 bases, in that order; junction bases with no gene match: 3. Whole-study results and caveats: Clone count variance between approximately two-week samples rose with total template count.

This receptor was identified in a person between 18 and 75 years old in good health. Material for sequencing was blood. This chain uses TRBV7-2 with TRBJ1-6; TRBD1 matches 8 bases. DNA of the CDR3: TGTGCCAGCAGCTCTAGGACAGGGTATAATTCACCCCTCCACTTT. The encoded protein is CASSSRTGYNSPLHF.